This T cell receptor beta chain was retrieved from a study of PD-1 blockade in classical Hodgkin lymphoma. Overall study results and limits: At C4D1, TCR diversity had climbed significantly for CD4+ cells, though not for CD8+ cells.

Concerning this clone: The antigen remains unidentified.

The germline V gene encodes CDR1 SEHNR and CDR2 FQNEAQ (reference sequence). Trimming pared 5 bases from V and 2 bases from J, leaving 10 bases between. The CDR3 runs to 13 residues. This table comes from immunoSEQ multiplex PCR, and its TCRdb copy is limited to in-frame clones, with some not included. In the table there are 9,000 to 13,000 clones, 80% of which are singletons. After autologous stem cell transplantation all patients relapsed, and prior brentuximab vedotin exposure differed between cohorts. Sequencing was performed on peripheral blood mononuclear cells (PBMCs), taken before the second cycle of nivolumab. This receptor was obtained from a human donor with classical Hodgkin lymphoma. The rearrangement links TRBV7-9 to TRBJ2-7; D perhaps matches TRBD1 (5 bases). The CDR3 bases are TGTGCCAGCAGCCCACAGGACACCTACGAGCAGTACTTC. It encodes CASSPQDTYEQYF.